This T cell receptor beta chain was identified during a study of CD8+ T cells in alopecia areata. Study-level information: Tofacitinib administration persisted for 6 to 18 months, succeeded by 6 months off drug.

cDNA serving as the sequencing template came from extracted, reverse transcribed RNA. Some clones are missing from TCRdb's copy, which holds only in-frame ones; the method was immunoSEQ multiplex PCR. The table records 130,000 to 150,000 clones, more than 45% of them present only once. This CDR3 is 15 amino acids long. The germline V and J ends were trimmed by 4 bases and 0 bases, with 10 bases remaining between them. In germline, CDR1 is SGHKS, CDR2 YYEKEE (reference sequence). The chain uses TRBV5-5 and TRBJ2-2; no firm D call. The receptor's source is a human donor with alopecia areata. The sequenced material came from CD4+ T cells sorted from blood. Written as DNA, the CDR3 is TGTGCCAGCAGCCACCTAACCACGAACACCGGGGAGCTGTTTTTT. It translates to CASSHLTTNTGELFF.